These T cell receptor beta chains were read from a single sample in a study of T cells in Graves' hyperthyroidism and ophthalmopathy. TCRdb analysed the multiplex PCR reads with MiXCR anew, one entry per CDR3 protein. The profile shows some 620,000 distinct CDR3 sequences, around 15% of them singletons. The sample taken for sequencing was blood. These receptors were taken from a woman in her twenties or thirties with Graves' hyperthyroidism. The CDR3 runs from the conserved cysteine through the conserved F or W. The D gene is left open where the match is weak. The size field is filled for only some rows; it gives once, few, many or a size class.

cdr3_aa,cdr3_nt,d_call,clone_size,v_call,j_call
CASTDRGLGTYEQYF,TGTGCCAGTACCGATCGTGGGCTAGGAACTTACGAGCAGTACTTC,.,.,TRBV6-1,TRBJ2-7
CASSMDTSYNEQFF,TGTGCCAGTAGTATGGACACCTCCTACAATGAGCAGTTCTTC,.,.,TRBV19,TRBJ2-1
CAWSVRDDNEQFF,TGTGCCTGGAGTGTACGAGACGACAATGAGCAGTTCTTC,.,.,TRBV30,TRBJ2-1
CASMDGRRLNTEAFF,TGTGCCAGTATGGATGGCCGTCGGTTGAACACTGAAGCTTTCTTT,.,many,TRBV19,TRBJ1-1
CASSYRGRQPQHF,TGTGCCAGCAGTTACAGGGGGCGGCAGCCCCAGCATTTT,TRBD1,many,TRBV28,TRBJ1-5
CASSTTGVSNQPQHF,TGTGCCAGCAGCACCACAGGGGTCAGCAATCAGCCCCAGCATTTT,TRBD1,.,TRBV7-2,TRBJ1-5
CASSLQGREGSYNEQFF,TGTGCCAGCAGCTTACAGGGACGGGAAGGCTCCTACAATGAGCAGTTCTTC,.,.,TRBV3-1,TRBJ2-1
CASSRGGMNTEAFF,TGTGCCAGCAGCCGCGGAGGTATGAACACTGAAGCTTTCTTT,.,many,TRBV7-2,TRBJ1-1
CASSSREGRNEQFF,TGTGCCAGCAGCTCGCGGGAGGGTCGCAATGAGCAGTTCTTC,TRBD2,.,TRBV3-1,TRBJ2-1
CSASTGPTNEKLFF,TGCAGTGCTAGCACAGGGCCAACTAATGAAAAACTGTTTTTT,.,.,TRBV20-1,TRBJ1-4
CALQSSRGYTF,TGTGCCTTACAGTCTTCGCGGGGCTACACCTTC,.,many,TRBV30,TRBJ1-2
CASSSEGQGANTEAFF,TGTGCCAGCAGCTCAGAAGGACAGGGGGCTAACACTGAAGCTTTCTTT,TRBD1,.,TRBV7-9,TRBJ1-1
CASSLHAGGTYEQYF,TGTGCCAGCAGCTTACACGCAGGGGGTACCTACGAGCAGTACTTC,TRBD1,few,TRBV7-6,TRBJ2-7
CSATATLMGGELFF,TGCAGTGCTACGGCGACTCTGATGGGGGGGGAGCTGTTTTTT,.,.,TRBV20-1,TRBJ2-2
CASNSDRDEQYF,TGTGCCAGCAACTCGGACAGGGACGAGCAGTACTTC,TRBD1,many,TRBV7-8,TRBJ2-7
CASSFEQGAWGYTF,TGTGCCAGCAGCTTTGAACAGGGGGCTTGGGGCTACACCTTC,TRBD1,few,TRBV11-3,TRBJ1-2
CASSVAGMVSNEQFF,TGTGCCAGCTCGGTAGCAGGGATGGTAAGCAATGAGCAGTTCTTC,.,many,TRBV7-3,TRBJ2-1
CASSLERRSYNEQFF,TGTGCCAGCAGCTTAGAGCGACGCTCCTACAATGAGCAGTTCTTC,.,many,TRBV7-2,TRBJ2-1
CASSPPTSGTYEQFF,TGTGCCAGCAGCCCACCGACTAGCGGGACGTATGAGCAGTTCTTC,TRBD2,.,TRBV7-3,TRBJ2-1
CASSLEAGDLQPQHF,TGTGCCAGCAGCTTAGAGGCAGGGGATTTGCAGCCCCAGCATTTT,.,many,TRBV7-2,TRBJ1-5
CASSVVPSGANVLTF,TGTGCCAGCAGCGTTGTGCCATCTGGGGCCAACGTCCTGACTTTC,.,.,TRBV9,TRBJ2-6
CASSYRDSPLHF,TGTGCCAGCAGTTACAGGGATTCACCCCTCCACTTT,.,.,TRBV6-5,TRBJ1-6
CASSLRAGANPYEQYF,TGTGCCAGCAGTTTAAGGGCGGGGGCGAATCCCTACGAGCAGTACTTC,.,.,TRBV27,TRBJ2-7
CASSLGQEGRRAFF,TGTGCCAGCAGCTTAGGACAGGAAGGACGTCGAGCTTTCTTT,.,many,TRBV7-6,TRBJ1-1
CASSPRLAGNNEQFF,TGTGCCAGCAGCCCGCGACTAGCGGGGAACAATGAGCAGTTCTTC,TRBD2,many,TRBV11-1,TRBJ2-1
CASSLVFGSYNEQFF,TGTGCCAGCAGCTTAGTTTTCGGCTCCTACAATGAGCAGTTCTTC,.,many,TRBV7-2,TRBJ2-1
CASRPTRGRGYGYTF,TGTGCCAGCAGACCGACCAGGGGGCGCGGCTATGGCTACACCTTC,TRBD1,many,TRBV28,TRBJ1-2
CASRGSLYGYTF,TGTGCCAGTAGGGGTTCTCTCTATGGCTACACCTTC,.,once,TRBV9,TRBJ1-2
CASSLSGQGDYGYTF,TGTGCCAGCAGTTTAAGCGGGCAGGGAGACTATGGCTACACCTTC,.,many,TRBV28,TRBJ1-2
CASGPQTVPGGTEAFF,TGCGCCAGCGGACCGCAGACAGTCCCGGGGGGGACTGAAGCTTTCTTT,.,.,TRBV5-1,TRBJ1-1
CASSLSGTGNTIYF,TGTGCCAGCAGTTTATCAGGAACTGGAAACACCATATATTTT,.,many,TRBV27,TRBJ1-3
CASSSPTVGEQFF,TGTGCCAGCAGCTCCCCAACAGTGGGTGAGCAGTTCTTC,.,many,TRBV7-3,TRBJ2-1
CAWQGGLAGYNEQFF,TGTGCCTGGCAGGGGGGACTAGCGGGATACAATGAGCAGTTCTTC,TRBD2,.,TRBV30,TRBJ2-1
CASSFERWGRNEQYF,TGTGCCAGCAGCTTTGAACGGTGGGGTAGGAACGAGCAGTACTTC,.,few,TRBV7-2,TRBJ2-7
CASSLAGRMSYEQYF,TGTGCCAGCAGCTTAGCCGGCAGGATGTCCTACGAGCAGTACTTC,.,.,TRBV11-1,TRBJ2-7
CASRPLQDSTYEQYF,TGTGCCAGTAGACCGCTCCAGGACAGCACCTACGAGCAGTACTTC,.,many,TRBV2,TRBJ2-7